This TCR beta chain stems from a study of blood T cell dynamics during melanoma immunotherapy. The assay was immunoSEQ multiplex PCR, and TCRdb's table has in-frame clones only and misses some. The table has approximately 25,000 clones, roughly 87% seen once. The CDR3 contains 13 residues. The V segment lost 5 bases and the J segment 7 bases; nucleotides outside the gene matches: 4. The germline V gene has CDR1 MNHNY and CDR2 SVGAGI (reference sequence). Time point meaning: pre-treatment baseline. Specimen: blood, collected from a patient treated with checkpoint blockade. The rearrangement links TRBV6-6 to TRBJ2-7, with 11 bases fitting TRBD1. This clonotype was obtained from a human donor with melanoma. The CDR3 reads CASSPGTGGEQYF. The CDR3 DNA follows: TGTGCCAGCAGTCCCGGGACAGGGGGGGAGCAGTACTTC.